These 4 T cell receptor beta chains were sequenced from one sample in a study of T cells expressing NK-cell markers. From the 5' RACE reads, TCRdb lists one entry per CDR3 protein and no DNA. The sample data list about 460,000 distinct CDR3 sequences. Material for sequencing was blood T cells: a sorted CD56 or NKG2C T cell subset, CD4+ or CD8+ T cells, or bulk PBMC T cells (not recorded which). The receptors originated from a woman between 50 and 59 years old in good health.

The chain has TRBV2 and TRBJ1-1; TCRdb names TRBD1, which stays unverified in the absence of DNA. This CDR3 contains 18 residues. Germline loops: CDR1 SNHLY, CDR2 FYNNEI. CDR3 protein: CASSAEPTFGARNTEAFF.

The chain has TRBV12-3 or TRBV12-4 and TRBJ2-7. This CDR3 comprises 14 residues. The chain's CDR3 is CASAEDGFLYEQYF.

The rearrangement uses TRBV14 and TRBJ2-1; the TCRdb call, TRBD1, lacks DNA for checking. The CDR3 contains 12 residues. CDR1 SGHDN and CDR2 FVKESK come from the germline V gene. CDR3 in amino acids: CASSRTGPDKFF.

The chain employs TRBV5-1 and TRBJ2-5; lacking DNA, the TRBD1 call made by TCRdb goes unchecked. This CDR3 is 15 amino acids long. Germline CDR1 is SGHRS and CDR2 is YFSETQ. The CDR3 loop reads CASSPYQGRSETQYF.